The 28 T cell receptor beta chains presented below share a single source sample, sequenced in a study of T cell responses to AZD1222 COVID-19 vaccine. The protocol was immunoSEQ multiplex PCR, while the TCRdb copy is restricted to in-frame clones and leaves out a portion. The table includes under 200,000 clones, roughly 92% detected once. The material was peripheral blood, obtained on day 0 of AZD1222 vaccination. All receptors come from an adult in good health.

CDR3 loop: CASRGGGQGNTEAFF. CDR3 DNA: TGTGCCAGCAGGGGTGGGGGACAGGGGAACACTGAAGCTTTCTTT. The chain recombines TRBV28 with TRBJ1-1, with 9 bases lining up with TRBD1. This CDR3 region has 15 residues. V was pared by 6 bases and J by 1 base, with 6 bases of the junction left unmatched. Germline CDR1 and CDR2: MDHEN and SYDVKM.

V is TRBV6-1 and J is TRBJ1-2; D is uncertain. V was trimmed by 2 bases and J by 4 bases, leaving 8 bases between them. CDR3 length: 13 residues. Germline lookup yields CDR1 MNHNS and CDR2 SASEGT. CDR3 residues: CASSELAVYGYTF. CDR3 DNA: TGTGCCAGCAGTGAATTGGCAGTCTATGGCTACACCTTC.

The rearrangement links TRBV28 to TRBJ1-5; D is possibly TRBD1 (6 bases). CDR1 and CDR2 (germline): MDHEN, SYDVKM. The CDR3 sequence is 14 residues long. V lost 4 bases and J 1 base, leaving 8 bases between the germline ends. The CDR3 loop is CASSSQGSNQPQHF. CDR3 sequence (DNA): TGTGCCAGCAGTTCCCAGGGGAGCAATCAGCCCCAGCATTTT.

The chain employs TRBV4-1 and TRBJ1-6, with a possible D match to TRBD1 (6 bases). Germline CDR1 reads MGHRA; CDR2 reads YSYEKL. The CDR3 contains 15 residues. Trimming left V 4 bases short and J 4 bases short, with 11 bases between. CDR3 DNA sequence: TGCGCCAGCAGCCGAACAGGGACTTATAATTCACCCCTCCACTTT. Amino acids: CASSRTGTYNSPLHF.

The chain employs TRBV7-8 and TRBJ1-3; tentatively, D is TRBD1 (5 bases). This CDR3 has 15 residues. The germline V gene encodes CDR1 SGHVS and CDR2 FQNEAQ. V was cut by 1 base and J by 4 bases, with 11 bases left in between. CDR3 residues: CASSLEGLSGNTIYF. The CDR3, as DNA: TGTGCCAGCAGCTTAGAGGGGTTATCGGGAAACACCATATATTTT. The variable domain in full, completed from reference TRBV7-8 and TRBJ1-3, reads GAGVSQSPRYKVAKRGQDVALRCDPISGHVSLFWYQQALGQGPEFLTYFQNEAQLDKSGLPSDRFFAERPEGSVSTLKIQRTQQEDSAVYLCASSLEGLSGNTIYFGEGSWLTVV.

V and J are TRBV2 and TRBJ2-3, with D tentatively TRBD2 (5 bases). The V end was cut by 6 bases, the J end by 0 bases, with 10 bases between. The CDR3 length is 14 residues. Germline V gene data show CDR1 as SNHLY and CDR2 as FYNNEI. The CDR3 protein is CASRSGISTDTQYF. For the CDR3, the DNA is TGTGCCAGCAGGTCCGGGATTAGCACAGATACGCAGTATTTT. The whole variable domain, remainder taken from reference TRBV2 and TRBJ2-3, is EPEVTQTPSHQVTQMGQEVILRCVPISNHLYFYWYRQILGQKVEFLVSFYNNEISEKSEIFDDQFSVERPDGSNFTLKIRSTKLEDSAMYFCASRSGISTDTQYFGPGTRLTVL.

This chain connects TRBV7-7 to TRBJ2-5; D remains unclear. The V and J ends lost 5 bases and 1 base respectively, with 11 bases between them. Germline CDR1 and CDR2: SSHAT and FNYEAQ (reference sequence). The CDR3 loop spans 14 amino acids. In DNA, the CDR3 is TGTGCCAGCAGCCCAGGACGGGCCCAAGAGACCCAGTACTTC. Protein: CASSPGRAQETQYF.

CDR3 DNA sequence: TGTGCCAGCAGTCCACAGGGGGCCGGGGGTAATTCACCCCTCCACTTT. This sequence encodes CASSPQGAGGNSPLHF. The J gene is TRBJ1-6, the V gene TRBV7-2; TRBD1 matches 9 bases. CDR1 is SGHTA and CDR2 is FQGNSA in the germline V gene. J gave up 6 bases and V 6 bases, and 9 bases lay outside the gene matches. The CDR3 totals 16 residues.

The CDR3 loop reads CASSLATRLGQDYGYTF. The CDR3 nucleotides are TGTGCCAGCAGTTTAGCTACCCGTTTGGGGCAAGACTATGGCTACACCTTC. V and J are TRBV28 and TRBJ1-2; a weak D match, TRBD1 (5 bases). Germline V gene lookup returns CDR1 MDHEN and CDR2 SYDVKM. V lost 2 bases and J lost 3, with 19 bases in between. The CDR3 is 17 amino acids.

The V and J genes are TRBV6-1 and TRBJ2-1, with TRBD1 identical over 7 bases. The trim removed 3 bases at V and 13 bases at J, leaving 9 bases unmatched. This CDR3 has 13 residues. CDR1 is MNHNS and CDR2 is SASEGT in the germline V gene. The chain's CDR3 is CASSELGTDVQFF. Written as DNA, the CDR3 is TGTGCCAGCAGTGAGCTGGGGACAGACGTTCAGTTCTTC.

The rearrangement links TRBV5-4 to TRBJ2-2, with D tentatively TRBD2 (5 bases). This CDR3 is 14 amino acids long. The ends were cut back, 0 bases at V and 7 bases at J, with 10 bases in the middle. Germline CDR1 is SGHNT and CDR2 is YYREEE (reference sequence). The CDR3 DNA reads TGTGCCAGCAGCTTGGCGGGGATGAGCGGGGAGCTGTTTTTT. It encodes CASSLAGMSGELFF.

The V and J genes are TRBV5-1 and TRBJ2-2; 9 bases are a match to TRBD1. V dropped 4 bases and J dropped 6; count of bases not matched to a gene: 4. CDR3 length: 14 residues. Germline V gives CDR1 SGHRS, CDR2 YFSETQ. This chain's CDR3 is CASSPGQGSGELFF. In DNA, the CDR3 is TGCGCCAGCAGCCCAGGACAGGGGTCCGGGGAGCTGTTTTTT. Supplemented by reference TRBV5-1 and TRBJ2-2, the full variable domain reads KAGVTQTPRYLIKTRGQQVTLSCSPISGHRSVSWYQQTPGQGLQFLFEYFSETQRNKGNFPGRFSGRQFSNSRSEMNVSTLELGDSALYLCASSPGQGSGELFFGEGSRLTVL.

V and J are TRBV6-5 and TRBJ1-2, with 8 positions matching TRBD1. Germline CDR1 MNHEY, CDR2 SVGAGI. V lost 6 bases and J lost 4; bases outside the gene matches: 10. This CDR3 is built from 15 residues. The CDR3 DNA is TGTGCCAGCAGCGGGACAGGCGGGACTGGCTATGGCTACACCTTC. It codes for CASSGTGGTGYGYTF.

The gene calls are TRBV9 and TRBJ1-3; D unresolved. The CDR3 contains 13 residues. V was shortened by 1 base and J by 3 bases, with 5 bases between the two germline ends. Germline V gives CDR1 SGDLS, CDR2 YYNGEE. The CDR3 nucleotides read TGTGCCAGCAGCGTAACACTTGGAAACACCATATATTTT. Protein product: CASSVTLGNTIYF.

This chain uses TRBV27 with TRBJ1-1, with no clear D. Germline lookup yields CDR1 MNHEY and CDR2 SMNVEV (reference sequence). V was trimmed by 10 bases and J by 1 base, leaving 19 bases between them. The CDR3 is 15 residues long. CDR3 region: CATQPRLSENTEAFF. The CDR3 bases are TGTGCCACCCAACCACGCTTGAGTGAGAACACTGAAGCTTTCTTT.

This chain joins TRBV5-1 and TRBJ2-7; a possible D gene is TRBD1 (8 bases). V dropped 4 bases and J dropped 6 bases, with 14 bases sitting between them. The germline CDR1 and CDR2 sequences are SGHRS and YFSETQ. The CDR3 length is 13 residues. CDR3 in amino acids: CASSMTGEGEQYF. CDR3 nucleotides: TGCGCCAGCAGCATGACAGGGGAGGGCGAGCAGTACTTC.

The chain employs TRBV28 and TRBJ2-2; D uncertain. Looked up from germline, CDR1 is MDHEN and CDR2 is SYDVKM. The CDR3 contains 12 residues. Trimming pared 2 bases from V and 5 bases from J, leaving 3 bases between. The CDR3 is CASSLQTGELFF. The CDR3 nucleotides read TGTGCCAGCAGTTTACAAACCGGGGAGCTGTTTTTT. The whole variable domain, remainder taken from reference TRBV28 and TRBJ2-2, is DVKVTQSSRYLVKRTGEKVFLECVQDMDHENMFWYRQDPGLGLRLIYFSYDVKMKEKGDIPEGYSVSREKKERFSLILESASTNQTSMYLCASSLQTGELFFGEGSRLTVL.

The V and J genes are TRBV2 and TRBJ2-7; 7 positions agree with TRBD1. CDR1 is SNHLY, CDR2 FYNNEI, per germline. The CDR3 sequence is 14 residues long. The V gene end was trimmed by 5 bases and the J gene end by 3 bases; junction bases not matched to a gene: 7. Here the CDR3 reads CASSTGVDRYEQYF. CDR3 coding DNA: TGTGCCAGCAGTACAGGGGTTGACCGCTACGAGCAGTACTTC.

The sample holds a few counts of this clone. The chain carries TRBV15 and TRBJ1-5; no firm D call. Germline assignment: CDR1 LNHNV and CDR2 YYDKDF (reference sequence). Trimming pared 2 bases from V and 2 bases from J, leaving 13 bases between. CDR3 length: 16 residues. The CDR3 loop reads CATSRPSDGRNQPQHF. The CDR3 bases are TGTGCCACCAGCAGACCATCGGACGGTCGCAATCAGCCCCAGCATTTT.

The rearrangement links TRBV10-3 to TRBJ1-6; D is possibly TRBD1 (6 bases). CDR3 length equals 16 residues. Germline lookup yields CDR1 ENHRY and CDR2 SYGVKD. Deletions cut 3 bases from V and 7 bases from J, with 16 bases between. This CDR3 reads CAISDPRDTINSPLHF. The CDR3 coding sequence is TGTGCCATCAGTGATCCGCGGGACACCATAAATTCACCCCTCCACTTT.

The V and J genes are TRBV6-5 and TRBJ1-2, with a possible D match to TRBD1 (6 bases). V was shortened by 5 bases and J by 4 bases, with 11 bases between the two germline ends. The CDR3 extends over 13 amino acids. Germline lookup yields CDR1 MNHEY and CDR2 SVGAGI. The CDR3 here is CASSLGARYGYTF. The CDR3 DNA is TGTGCCAGCAGTCTGGGGGCTCGCTATGGCTACACCTTC.

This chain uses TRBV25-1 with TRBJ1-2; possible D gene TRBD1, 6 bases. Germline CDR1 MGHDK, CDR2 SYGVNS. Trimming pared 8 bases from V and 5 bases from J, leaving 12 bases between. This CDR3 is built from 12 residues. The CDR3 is CASSQGLYGYTF. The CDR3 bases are TGTGCCAGCTCTCAGGGGCTTTATGGCTACACCTTC.

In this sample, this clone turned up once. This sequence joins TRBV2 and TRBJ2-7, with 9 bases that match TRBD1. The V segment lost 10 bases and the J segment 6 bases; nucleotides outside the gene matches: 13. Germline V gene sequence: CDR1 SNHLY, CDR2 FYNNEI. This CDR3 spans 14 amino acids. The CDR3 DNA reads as TGTGCCACCGATCAGGGGACAGGGAGTTCCGAGCAGTACTTC. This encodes CATDQGTGSSEQYF.

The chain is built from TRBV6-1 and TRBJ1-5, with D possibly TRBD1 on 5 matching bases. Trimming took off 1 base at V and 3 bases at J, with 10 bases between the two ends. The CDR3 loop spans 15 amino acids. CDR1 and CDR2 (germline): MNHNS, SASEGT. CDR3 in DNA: TGTGCCAGCAGTGAAGGAGGAGGGGCCAATCAGCCCCAGCATTTT. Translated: CASSEGGGANQPQHF.

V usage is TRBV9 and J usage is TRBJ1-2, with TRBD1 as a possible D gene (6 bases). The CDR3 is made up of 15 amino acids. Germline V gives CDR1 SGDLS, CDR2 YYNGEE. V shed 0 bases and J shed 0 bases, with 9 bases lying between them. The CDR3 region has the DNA TGTGCCAGCAGCGTAGGGCAGGGGACTAACTATGGCTACACCTTC. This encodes CASSVGQGTNYGYTF.

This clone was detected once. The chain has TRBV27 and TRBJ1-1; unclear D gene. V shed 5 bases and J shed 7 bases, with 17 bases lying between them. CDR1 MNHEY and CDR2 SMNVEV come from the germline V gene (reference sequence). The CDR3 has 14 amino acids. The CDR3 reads CASSISDIALEAFF. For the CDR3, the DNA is TGTGCCAGCAGTATCTCCGACATAGCACTTGAAGCTTTCTTT.

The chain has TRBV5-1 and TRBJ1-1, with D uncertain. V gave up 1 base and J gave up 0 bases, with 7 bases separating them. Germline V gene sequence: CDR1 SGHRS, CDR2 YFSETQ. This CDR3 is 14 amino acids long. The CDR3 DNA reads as TGCGCCAGCAGCTTGAACGCCATGAACACTGAAGCTTTCTTT. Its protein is CASSLNAMNTEAFF.

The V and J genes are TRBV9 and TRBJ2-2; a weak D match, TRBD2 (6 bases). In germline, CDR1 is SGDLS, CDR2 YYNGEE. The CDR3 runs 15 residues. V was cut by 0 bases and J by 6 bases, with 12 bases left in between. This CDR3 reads CASSVAEGLAGELFF. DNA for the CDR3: TGTGCCAGCAGCGTAGCTGAGGGACTTGCCGGGGAGCTGTTTTTT.